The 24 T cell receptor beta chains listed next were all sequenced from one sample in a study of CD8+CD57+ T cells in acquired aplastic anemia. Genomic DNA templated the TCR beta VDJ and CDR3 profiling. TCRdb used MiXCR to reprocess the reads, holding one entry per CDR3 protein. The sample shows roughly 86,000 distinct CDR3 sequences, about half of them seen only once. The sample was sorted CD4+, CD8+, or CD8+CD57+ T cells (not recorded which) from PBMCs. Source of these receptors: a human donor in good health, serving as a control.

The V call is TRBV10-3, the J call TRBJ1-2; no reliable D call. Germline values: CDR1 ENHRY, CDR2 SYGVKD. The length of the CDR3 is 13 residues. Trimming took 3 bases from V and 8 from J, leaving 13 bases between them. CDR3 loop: CAISEPGRNGYTF. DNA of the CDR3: TGTGCCATCAGTGAACCGGGTAGGAACGGCTACACCTTC.

CDR3 bases: TGCAGCGTTGAATACGGTGGAGGGGGCTACGAGCAGTACTTC. This sequence encodes CSVEYGGGGYEQYF. The chain joins TRBV29-1 to TRBJ2-7; D possibly uses TRBD1 or TRBD2 (6 bases each). V was clipped by 2 bases and J by 3 bases, with 14 bases between them. From germline, CDR1 is SQVTM and CDR2 ANQGSEA. The CDR3 runs 14 residues.

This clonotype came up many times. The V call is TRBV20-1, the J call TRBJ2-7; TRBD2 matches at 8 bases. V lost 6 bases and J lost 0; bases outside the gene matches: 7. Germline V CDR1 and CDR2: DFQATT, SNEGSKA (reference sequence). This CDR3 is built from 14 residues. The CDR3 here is CSAEIAGLSYEQYF. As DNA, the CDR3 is TGCAGTGCCGAAATAGCGGGACTCTCCTACGAGCAGTACTTC.

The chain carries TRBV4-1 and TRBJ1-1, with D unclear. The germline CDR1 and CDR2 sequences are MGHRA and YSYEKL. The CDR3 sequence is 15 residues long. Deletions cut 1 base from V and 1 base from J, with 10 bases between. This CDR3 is CASSQGMGANTEAFF. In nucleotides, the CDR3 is TGCGCCAGCAGCCAAGGAATGGGAGCGAACACTGAAGCTTTCTTT.

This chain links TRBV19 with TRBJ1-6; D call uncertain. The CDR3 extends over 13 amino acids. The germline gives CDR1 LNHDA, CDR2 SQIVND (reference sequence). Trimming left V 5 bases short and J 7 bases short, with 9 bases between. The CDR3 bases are TGTGCCAGTAGTGCGCTCAAGAATTCACCCCTCCACTTT. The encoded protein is CASSALKNSPLHF.

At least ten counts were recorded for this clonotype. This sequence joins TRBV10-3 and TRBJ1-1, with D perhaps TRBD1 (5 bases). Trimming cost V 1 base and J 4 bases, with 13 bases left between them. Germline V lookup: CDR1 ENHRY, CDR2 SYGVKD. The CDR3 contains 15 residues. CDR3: CAISEFGRAATEAFF. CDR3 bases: TGTGCCATCAGTGAGTTCGGCAGGGCAGCCACTGAAGCTTTCTTT.

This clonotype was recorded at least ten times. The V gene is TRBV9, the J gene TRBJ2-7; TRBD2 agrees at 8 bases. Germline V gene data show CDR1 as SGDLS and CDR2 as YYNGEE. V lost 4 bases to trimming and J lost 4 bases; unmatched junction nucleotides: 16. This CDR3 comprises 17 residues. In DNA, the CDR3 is TGTGCCAGCAGCCCCGGGGGGGGGGGAGCGGTCATGTACGAGCAGTACTTC. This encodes CASSPGGGGAVMYEQYF. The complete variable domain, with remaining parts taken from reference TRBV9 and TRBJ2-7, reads DSGVTQTPKHLITATGQRVTLRCSPRSGDLSVYWYQQSLDQGLQFLIQYYNGEERAKGNILERFSAQQFPDLHSELNLSSLELGDSALYFCASSPGGGGAVMYEQYFGPGTRLTVT.

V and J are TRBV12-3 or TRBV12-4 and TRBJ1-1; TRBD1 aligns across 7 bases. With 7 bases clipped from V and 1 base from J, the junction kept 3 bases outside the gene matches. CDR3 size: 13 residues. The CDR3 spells CASKEGANTEAFF. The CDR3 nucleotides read TGTGCCAGCAAGGAGGGGGCGAACACTGAAGCTTTCTTT.

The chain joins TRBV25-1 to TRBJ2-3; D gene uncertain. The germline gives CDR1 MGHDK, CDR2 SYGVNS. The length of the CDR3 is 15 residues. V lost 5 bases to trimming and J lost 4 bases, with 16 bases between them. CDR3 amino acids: CASSYQTSAADTQYF. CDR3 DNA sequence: TGTGCCAGCAGTTATCAGACAAGTGCTGCAGATACGCAGTATTTT. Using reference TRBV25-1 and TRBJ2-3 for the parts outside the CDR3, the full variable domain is EADIYQTPRYLVIGTGKKITLECSQTMGHDKMYWYQQDPGMELHLIHYSYGVNSTEKGDLSSESTVSRIRTEHFPLTLESARPSHTSQYLCASSYQTSAADTQYFGPGTRLTVL.

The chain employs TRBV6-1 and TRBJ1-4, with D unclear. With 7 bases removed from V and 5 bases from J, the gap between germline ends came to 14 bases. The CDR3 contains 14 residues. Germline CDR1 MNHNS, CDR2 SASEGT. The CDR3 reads CASTHDYPNEKLFF. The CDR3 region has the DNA TGTGCCAGCACTCACGATTACCCCAATGAAAAACTGTTTTTT.

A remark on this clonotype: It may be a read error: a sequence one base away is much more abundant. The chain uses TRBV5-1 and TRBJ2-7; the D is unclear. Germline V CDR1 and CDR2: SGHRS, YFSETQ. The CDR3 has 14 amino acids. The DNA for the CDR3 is TGCGCCGGCAGCCCCAGAGGAGAGCAGCGTGAGCAGTACTTC. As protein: CAGSPRGEQREQYF.

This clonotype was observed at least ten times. The CDR3 loop is CASSFGTGVISPLHF. CDR3 coding DNA: TGCGCCAGCAGCTTTGGGACAGGGGTGATTTCACCCCTCCACTTT. The rearrangement links TRBV5-1 to TRBJ1-6; 10 bases line up with TRBD1. The V gene end was trimmed by 2 bases and the J gene end by 9 bases; junction bases not matched to a gene: 5. Germline-derived CDR1 and CDR2 are SGHRS and YFSETQ. The CDR3 runs to 15 residues.

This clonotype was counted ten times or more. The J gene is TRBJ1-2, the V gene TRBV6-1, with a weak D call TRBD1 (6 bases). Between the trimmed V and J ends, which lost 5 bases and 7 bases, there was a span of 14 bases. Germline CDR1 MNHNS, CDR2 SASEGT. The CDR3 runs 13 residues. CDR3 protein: CASSPGGFGGYTF. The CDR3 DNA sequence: TGTGCCAGCAGTCCCGGGGGCTTTGGTGGCTACACCTTC.

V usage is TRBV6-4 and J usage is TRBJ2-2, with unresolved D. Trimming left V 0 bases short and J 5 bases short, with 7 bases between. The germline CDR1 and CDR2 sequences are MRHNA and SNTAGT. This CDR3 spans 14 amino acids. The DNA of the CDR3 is TGTGCCAGCAGTGACTCGGGCGAAACCGGGGAGCTGTTTTTT. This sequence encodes CASSDSGETGELFF.

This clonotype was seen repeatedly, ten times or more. As DNA, the CDR3 is TGTGCCAGCAGTTTAACAGCTGAAGCTTTCTTT. Protein sequence: CASSLTAEAFF. This chain joins TRBV12-3 or TRBV12-4 and TRBJ1-1; D unclear. V lost 2 bases and J lost 6, with 4 bases in between. The CDR3 runs to 11 residues.

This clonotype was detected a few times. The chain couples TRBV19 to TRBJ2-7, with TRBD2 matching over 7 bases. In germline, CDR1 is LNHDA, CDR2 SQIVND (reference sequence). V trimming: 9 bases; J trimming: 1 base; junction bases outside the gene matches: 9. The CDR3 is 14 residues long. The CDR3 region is CARAGLNISYEQYF. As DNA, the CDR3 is TGTGCCAGAGCGGGACTGAACATTTCCTACGAGCAGTACTTC.

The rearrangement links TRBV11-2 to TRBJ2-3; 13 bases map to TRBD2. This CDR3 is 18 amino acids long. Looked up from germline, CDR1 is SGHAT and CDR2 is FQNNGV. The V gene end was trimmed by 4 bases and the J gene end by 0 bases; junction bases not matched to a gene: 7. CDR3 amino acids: CASSSGLAGPPSTDTQYF. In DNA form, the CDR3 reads TGTGCCAGCAGCTCGGGACTAGCGGGACCACCTAGCACAGATACGCAGTATTTT.

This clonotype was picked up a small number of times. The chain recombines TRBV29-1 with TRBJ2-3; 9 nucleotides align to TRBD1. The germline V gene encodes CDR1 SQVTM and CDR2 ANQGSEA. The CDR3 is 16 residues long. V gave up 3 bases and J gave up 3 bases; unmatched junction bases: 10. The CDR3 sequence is CSVERGTGFVTDTQYF. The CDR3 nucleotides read TGCAGCGTTGAGAGGGGGACAGGGTTTGTGACAGATACGCAGTATTTT.

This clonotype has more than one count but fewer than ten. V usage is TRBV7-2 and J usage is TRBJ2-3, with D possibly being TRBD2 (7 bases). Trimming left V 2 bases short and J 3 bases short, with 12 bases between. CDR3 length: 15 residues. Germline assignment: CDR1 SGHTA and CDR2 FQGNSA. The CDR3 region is CASSLTGGGTDTQYF. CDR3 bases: TGTGCCAGCAGCTTAACGGGGGGCGGTACAGATACGCAGTATTTT.

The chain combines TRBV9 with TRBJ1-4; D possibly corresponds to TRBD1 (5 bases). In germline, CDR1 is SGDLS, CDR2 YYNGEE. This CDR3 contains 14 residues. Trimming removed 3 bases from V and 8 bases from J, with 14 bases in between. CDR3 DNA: TGTGCCAGCAGCGGGGGAGGGGTAGGAGAAAAACTGTTTTTT. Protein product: CASSGGGVGEKLFF.

The CDR3 region has the DNA TGTGCCAGCAGACCTCGGGTGGGGAGGGACTCTGGGGCCAACGTCCTGACTTTC. It encodes CASRPRVGRDSGANVLTF. The chain couples TRBV27 to TRBJ2-6, with 7 nucleotides matching TRBD2. This CDR3 has 18 amino acids. Germline V gene sequence: CDR1 MNHEY, CDR2 SMNVEV (reference sequence). V was pared by 6 bases and J by 0 bases, with 11 bases of the junction left unmatched.

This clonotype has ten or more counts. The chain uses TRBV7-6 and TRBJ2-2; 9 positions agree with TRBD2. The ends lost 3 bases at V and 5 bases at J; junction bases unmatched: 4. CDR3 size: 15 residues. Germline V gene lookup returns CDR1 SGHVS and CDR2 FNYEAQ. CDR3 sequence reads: CASSFSGSGTGELFF. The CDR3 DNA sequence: TGTGCCAGCAGCTTTAGCGGGAGCGGGACCGGGGAGCTGTTTTTT.

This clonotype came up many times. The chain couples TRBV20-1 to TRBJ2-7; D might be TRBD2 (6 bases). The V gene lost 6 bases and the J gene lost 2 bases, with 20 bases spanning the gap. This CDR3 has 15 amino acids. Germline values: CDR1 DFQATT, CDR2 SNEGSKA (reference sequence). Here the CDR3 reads CSASAEGTPTYEQYF. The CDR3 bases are TGCAGTGCCTCAGCAGAGGGGACTCCAACCTACGAGCAGTACTTC.

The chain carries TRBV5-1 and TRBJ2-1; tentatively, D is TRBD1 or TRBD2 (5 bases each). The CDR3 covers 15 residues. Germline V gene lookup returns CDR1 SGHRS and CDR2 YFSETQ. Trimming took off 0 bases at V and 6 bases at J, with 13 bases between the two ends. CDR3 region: CASSLEGPKFNEQFF. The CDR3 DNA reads TGCGCCAGCAGCTTGGAGGGACCAAAATTCAATGAGCAGTTCTTC.